This entry concerns a single T cell receptor (beta chain). There is no known antigen for this receptor. No much larger clonotype is one base removed from it; base qualities were not supplied. Here V drops 5 bases and J drops 7 bases, and the junction holds 11 bases not matched to any gene. Per the germline V gene (reference sequence), MNHEY is the CDR1 and SMNVEV is the CDR2. The CDR3, cysteine through phenylalanine, is 16 amino acids long. The only DNA kept is the CDR3, 48 bases in frame from the first base. The data originate from a study of blood T cell repertoires in COVID-19 (dated by TCRdb to 2020 to 2021). Study-wide context: Recovered participants in ImmuneRACE Cohort 3 were defined by two consecutive negative NP/OP PCR tests, clearance by a healthcare professional, or resolution of symptoms. Where available, HLA class I and class II types were obtained from metadata supplied by the sample provider rather than from assay-based typing. Deeply sampled blood TCRbeta repertoires from subjects exposed to, actively infected with, or recovered from COVID-19 were included in the dataset. A freely available public database, intended as a resource for researchers studying the immune response to SARS-CoV-2, is where the repertoires were released. The samples were drawn from two sources: the first 160 participants of the ongoing ImmuneRACE study, and 1,200 or so subjects contributed by 6 global collaborators. Collaborator samples came from the United States, Italy and Spain and covered acute and convalescent phases of COVID-19. The material from the prospective study consisted of cDNA or gDNA derived from T cells, B-cell-depleted T cells, or PBMCs. Nearly every sample came with metadata listing a de-identified subject ID, COVID-19 status, age in years and sex. Here is what the overall study found, with its caveats: Clinical and demographic metadata were provided uncurated, with the amount varying by source and participant.

In the prospective study, participants were roughly 18 to 95 years old, resided in 24 geographic areas of the United States, and were enrolled through a virtual design. Cohort assignment in the prospective study relied on participant-reported clinical history from a screening survey and a study questionnaire. In the prospective study, mobile phlebotomists collected whole blood, serum and a nasopharyngeal or oropharyngeal swab from each participant. Over an approximately two-month period, participants in the prospective study had the option of providing additional blood draws and questionnaires. Prospective study blood samples were shipped either frozen or at room temperature before DNA extraction. TCRbeta CDR3 regions were amplified from genomic DNA by means of the immunoSEQ Assay, a bias-controlled multiplex PCR. The study's own analysis went as follows. Within the assay, amplification of reference gene primers was used to estimate how many nucleated cells each sample contained. To quantify the absolute abundance of each unique TCRbeta CDR3 rearrangement, sequence reads were collapsed and filtered. Productive Simpson clonality was computed per sample as the square root of Simpson's diversity index over productive rearrangements. This immuneACCESS table, as held by TCRdb, lists in-frame sequences with V and J called but not all clones. Of the missing ones, under half trace to an unresolved V gene in checked studies; the others have no known cause. V, J and clone size derive from that table, while D and trimming were established from the DNA sequence. The sample includes 250,000 to 350,000 clones, with about 88% observed a single time. The ten largest clones take up over 2% of the sample.

The sequence derives from a woman aged 60-75 years in a cohort exposed to, infected with or recovered from COVID-19 (not recorded which). The source material was PBMCs or T cells enriched from blood (not recorded which). The chain is encoded by TRBV27 joined to TRBJ2-7; 13 nucleotides in the junction match TRBD2. The nucleotide sequence reads TGTGCCAGCAGTGATCCCGGGACTAGCGGGACTCTTGAGCAGTACTTC. Translated, this is CASSDPGTSGTLEQYF.